The 25 T cell receptor beta chains below come from one sample, sequenced in a study of blood T cell repertoires in COVID-19. Only in-frame clones appear in the TCRdb table, and some are missing; sequencing was by immunoSEQ multiplex PCR. This table holds about 240,000 clones, roughly four fifths found once. What was sequenced was peripheral blood. Receptors were obtained from a woman in her late teens or twenties with acute or convalescent COVID-19.

The V call is TRBV7-8, the J call TRBJ2-5; 8 bases line up with TRBD2. Germline CDR1 and CDR2: SGHVS and FQNEAQ. CDR3 length: 15 amino acids. After removal of 2 bases from V and 5 bases from J, the junction contained 7 bases not matched to a gene. In nucleotides, the CDR3 is TGTGCCAGCAGCTTATATCAGCGGGAGACGGAGACCCAGTACTTC. Its protein is CASSLYQRETETQYF. Filled out from reference TRBV7-8 and TRBJ2-5, the complete variable domain reads GAGVSQSPRYKVAKRGQDVALRCDPISGHVSLFWYQQALGQGPEFLTYFQNEAQLDKSGLPSDRFFAERPEGSVSTLKIQRTQQEDSAVYLCASSLYQRETETQYFGPGTRLLVL.

The chain uses TRBV5-1 and TRBJ2-5, with D possibly TRBD2 on 7 matching bases. V was pared by 5 bases and J by 4 bases, with 9 bases between. The CDR3 extends over 12 amino acids. Germline lookup yields CDR1 SGHRS and CDR2 YFSETQ. CDR3 residues: CASRGGGETQYF. The CDR3 DNA sequence: TGCGCCAGCAGGGGAGGGGGAGAGACCCAGTACTTC.

This chain uses TRBV4-1 with TRBJ2-3; 7 bases are a match to TRBD2. The length of the CDR3 is 16 residues. The V segment lost 0 bases and the J segment 5 bases; nucleotides outside the gene matches: 8. Germline loops: CDR1 MGHRA, CDR2 YSYEKL. The CDR3 reads CASSQDLAGRVDTQYF. CDR3 bases: TGCGCCAGCAGCCAAGATTTGGCAGGGAGGGTAGATACGCAGTATTTT.

The V call is TRBV27, the J call TRBJ1-2; D not resolved. This CDR3 region has 13 residues. Germline CDR1 and CDR2: MNHEY and SMNVEV (reference sequence). Trimming pared 2 bases from V and 3 bases from J, leaving 7 bases between. In DNA, the CDR3 is TGTGCCAGCAGTTTAAAACGCGACTATGGCTACACCTTC. It is translated as CASSLKRDYGYTF.

The chain joins TRBV25-1 to TRBJ2-3; D possibly corresponds to TRBD2 (6 bases). Germline CDR1 reads MGHDK; CDR2 reads SYGVNS. Trimming pared 3 bases from V and 3 bases from J, leaving 10 bases between. The CDR3 totals 14 residues. The CDR3 reads CASSDSSGTDTQYF. The CDR3 bases are TGTGCCAGCAGTGATAGCAGCGGGACAGATACGCAGTATTTT.

The V gene is TRBV6-5, the J gene TRBJ1-5; D is unresolved. The CDR3 has 12 residues. V lost 6 bases and J lost 8, with 11 bases in between. Germline CDR1 is MNHEY and CDR2 is SVGAGI. Here the CDR3 reads CASSRLGEPQHF. The DNA for the CDR3 is TGTGCCAGCAGCAGGTTGGGTGAGCCCCAGCATTTT.

The gene calls are TRBV3-1 (or the pseudogene TRBV3-2) and TRBJ2-3; 13 nucleotides match TRBD2. The germline gives CDR1 LGHDT, CDR2 YNNKEL (reference sequence). The CDR3 has 16 amino acids. The junction had 6 bases not matched to a gene; V was cut back by 5 bases and J by 4 bases. The CDR3 here is CASSSGLAGAADTQYF. The DNA for the CDR3 is TGTGCCAGCAGCAGCGGACTAGCGGGAGCAGCAGATACGCAGTATTTT.

The CDR3 loop reads CASSFDLAGGRYEQYF. The CDR3 DNA reads TGTGCCAGCAGCTTTGACCTAGCGGGAGGTCGGTACGAGCAGTACTTC. The rearrangement uses TRBV7-2 and TRBJ2-7; 11 nucleotides line up with TRBD2. The CDR3 covers 16 residues. J lost 4 bases, V lost 3 bases, and 8 bases had no gene match. Germline values: CDR1 SGHTA, CDR2 FQGNSA.

This chain uses TRBV7-9 with TRBJ2-5; D remains unclear. This CDR3 is built from 13 residues. Germline assignment: CDR1 SEHNR and CDR2 FQNEAQ (reference sequence). Between the trimmed V and J ends, which lost 5 bases and 1 base, there was a span of 8 bases. CDR3 sequence: CASSRVPQETQYF. CDR3 bases: TGTGCCAGCAGCCGGGTGCCCCAAGAGACCCAGTACTTC.

J is TRBJ1-4 and V is TRBV27, with TRBD1 identical over 9 bases. Germline CDR1 and CDR2: MNHEY and SMNVEV (reference sequence). J was trimmed by 8 bases and V by 4 bases; bases with no gene match: 8. CDR3 length: 15 amino acids. CDR3: CASSSTGGMGEKLFF. Here the CDR3 DNA reads TGTGCCAGCAGTTCGACAGGGGGAATGGGGGAAAAACTGTTTTTT.

This chain links TRBV3-1 (or the pseudogene TRBV3-2) with TRBJ2-3, with a tentative D call TRBD2 (6 bases). The CDR3 sequence is 15 residues long. The V gene lost 2 bases and the J gene lost 6 bases, with 15 bases spanning the gap. Germline CDR1 LGHDT, CDR2 YNNKEL (reference sequence). CDR3 in amino acids: CASSQQGGTADTQYF. CDR3 in DNA: TGTGCCAGCAGCCAACAGGGAGGAACGGCGGATACGCAGTATTTT.

The chain combines TRBV30 with TRBJ1-4, with D possibly TRBD1 on 6 matching bases. This CDR3 has 14 amino acids. Germline-derived CDR1 and CDR2 are GTSNPN and SVGIG (reference sequence). V was trimmed by 2 bases and J by 8 bases, leaving 15 bases between them. The CDR3 loop is CAWSLGGVEEKLFF. The CDR3 coding sequence is TGTGCCTGGAGTTTAGGGGGGGTTGAAGAAAAACTGTTTTTT.

This clone was found a few times. The rearrangement uses TRBV21-1 and TRBJ2-1; the D call of TRBD2 is as the table states it, not checked on the DNA. TRBV21-1 corresponds to a pseudogene. The length of the CDR3 is 15 residues. CDR3 sequence reads: CASGEREVVNNEQFF. The CDR3, as DNA: TGTGCCAGCGGCGAGCGGGAGGTTGTGAACAATGAGCAGTTCTTC.

This chain links TRBV30 with TRBJ2-5; the match to TRBD2 covers 10 bases. V dropped 4 bases and J dropped 2; count of bases not matched to a gene: 1. Germline V CDR1 and CDR2: GTSNPN, SVGIG (reference sequence). The CDR3 loop spans 13 amino acids. The CDR3 DNA follows: TGTGCCTGGACTAGCGGGAGTCAAGAGACCCAGTACTTC. Its protein product is CAWTSGSQETQYF.

Remarks on this clone: A junction end diverges from the germline sequence, so it may reflect a read error. This chain uses TRBV18 with TRBJ1-1; no definite D call. CDR3 size: 11 residues. Germline CDR1 reads KGHSH; CDR2 reads LQKENI. The DNA of the CDR3 is TGTGCCAGCTCACCACTCGCAGAGCGGGTCTTT. Translating gives CASSPLAERVF.

In its sample, this clone was seen a few times. This chain links TRBV14 with TRBJ1-1; D remains ambiguous. The germline V and J ends were trimmed by 1 base and 0 bases, with 9 bases remaining between them. Germline V gene data show CDR1 as SGHDN and CDR2 as FVKESK. The CDR3 is made up of 15 amino acids. The CDR3 is CASSQVIDMNTEAFF. CDR3 sequence (DNA): TGTGCCAGCAGCCAAGTGATCGACATGAACACTGAAGCTTTCTTT.

The chain carries TRBV7-2 and TRBJ2-7; possible D gene TRBD2, 5 bases. The CDR3 runs to 16 residues. V lost 0 bases and J 7 bases, leaving 19 bases between the germline ends. Looked up from germline, CDR1 is SGHTA and CDR2 is FQGNSA. CDR3: CASSLASGRTGLEQYF. CDR3 DNA sequence: TGTGCCAGCAGCTTAGCGTCAGGCAGGACTGGTCTTGAGCAGTACTTC.

This clone was counted between two and nine times. V is TRBV4-3 and J is TRBJ2-1; 8 bases agree with TRBD2. CDR1 is LGHNA, CDR2 YSLEER, per germline. This CDR3 region has 15 residues. V lost 4 bases to trimming and J lost 4 bases; unmatched junction nucleotides: 6. The CDR3 DNA sequence: TGCGCCAGCAGCCCGAGCGGGAGACGGTACAATGAGCAGTTCTTC. Translation: CASSPSGRRYNEQFF.

The chain is built from TRBV2 and TRBJ1-5, with unresolved D. Germline V gene data show CDR1 as SNHLY and CDR2 as FYNNEI. Trimming stripped 8 bases from V and 0 bases from J, with 11 bases between. The CDR3 contains 14 residues. CDR3 amino acids: CASREQLSNQPQHF. The CDR3 bases are TGTGCCAGCCGGGAACAGCTTAGCAATCAGCCCCAGCATTTT.

The sample holds a few counts of this clone. The genes are TRBV28 and TRBJ2-7; the D gene is possibly TRBD2 (6 bases). The CDR3 spans 13 residues. Germline V gene sequence: CDR1 MDHEN, CDR2 SYDVKM. The V end lost 8 bases, the J end lost 11 bases, and 22 bases lay between the germline ends. CDR3 coding DNA: TGTGCCAGCGGGGGGACCCACCCGGGACTGGAGTACTTC. Encoded protein: CASGGTHPGLEYF.

The CDR3 here is CASSMNRFSYEQYF. Here the CDR3 DNA reads TGTGCCAGCAGCATGAACAGGTTCTCCTACGAGCAGTACTTC. The chain combines TRBV7-9 with TRBJ2-7, with D perhaps TRBD1 (5 bases). Germline V gene data show CDR1 as SEHNR and CDR2 as FQNEAQ (reference sequence). The CDR3 runs to 14 residues. Trimming removed 5 bases at V and 0 bases at J, with 11 bases between. The full variable domain, with the rest looked up from reference TRBV7-9 and TRBJ2-7, is DTGVSQNPRHKITKRGQNVTFRCDPISEHNRLYWYRQTLGQGPEFLTYFQNEAQLEKSRLLSDRFSAERPKGSFSTLEIQRTEQGDSAMYLCASSMNRFSYEQYFGPGTRLTVT.

This clone was seen once. The chain carries TRBV18 and TRBJ2-7; possible D gene TRBD1, 5 bases. The CDR3 has 14 amino acids. Germline V gene lookup returns CDR1 KGHSH and CDR2 LQKENI. The germline V and J ends were trimmed by 0 bases and 9 bases, with 15 bases remaining between them. The CDR3 nucleotides are TGTGCCAGCTCACCACCGTCAGGGCCGCTGGGGCAGTACTTC. It yields the protein CASSPPSGPLGQYF.

The gene calls are TRBV7-2 and TRBJ1-1; a possible D gene is TRBD1 (6 bases). Germline V CDR1 and CDR2: SGHTA, FQGNSA. Between the trimmed V and J ends, which lost 5 bases and 2 bases, there was a span of 9 bases. This CDR3 region has 13 residues. The CDR3 DNA reads TGTGCCAGCAGCCGGGGGGCTAACACTGAAGCTTTCTTT. Protein: CASSRGANTEAFF.

The chain employs TRBV4-3 and TRBJ2-1; 14 bases line up with TRBD2. The CDR3 has 17 amino acids. V shed 1 base and J 8 bases; nucleotides not matched to a gene: 7. Germline-derived CDR1 and CDR2 are LGHNA and YSLEER. The CDR3 DNA follows: TGCGCCAGCAGCCAAGGACTAGCGGGAGGGCCGAAGGATGAGCAGTTCTTC. Its translation: CASSQGLAGGPKDEQFF.

This clone is a singleton in its sample. This chain connects TRBV21-1 to TRBJ2-7; the table's D call of TRBD1 was not tested on the DNA. TRBV21-1 constitutes a pseudogene. This CDR3 has 17 amino acids. Here the CDR3 DNA reads TGTGCCAGCAGCAATCTAATGACAGGGACCTTTTCCTACGAGCAGTACTTC. Its protein is CASSNLMTGTFSYEQYF.